This T cell receptor beta chain was sequenced during a study of T cells in Graves' hyperthyroidism and ophthalmopathy. Study outcomes and limitations: Expanded thyroid clonotypes (above 0.001) were mostly also found in blood.

The TCR beta CDR3 regions underwent amplification using RNA transcripts as the source. Primed by the HTBI set, a first-round RT-PCR was run on the TCR CDR3. TCRdb called the multiplex PCR reads again in MiXCR, with one record for every CDR3 protein. Here the sample spans a few hundred thousand distinct CDR3 sequences, roughly 15% being singletons. In regard to this clonotype: Antigen specificity is unknown.

Germline V gene data show CDR1 as KGHSH and CDR2 as LQKENI. The CDR3 covers 14 residues. V lost 4 bases, J lost 4 bases, and 11 bases lay in between. Source material: blood. This clonotype originated in a woman in her thirties or forties with Graves' ophthalmopathy. The chain employs TRBV18 and TRBJ1-3, with a possible D match to TRBD1 (6 bases). The CDR3 nucleotides read TGTGCCAGCTCACGTTCAGGGGACGGAAACACCATATATTTT. Its protein product is CASSRSGDGNTIYF.